This TCR beta chain comes out of a study of shared clonotypes between healthy human individuals. The protocol was immunoSEQ multiplex PCR, while the TCRdb copy is restricted to in-frame clones and leaves out a portion. The sample records about 79,000 clones, about 64% being singletons. This clone occurred many times. This CDR3 is built from 15 residues. Germline CDR1 and CDR2: SNHLY and FYNNEI. With 3 bases removed from V and 8 bases from J, the gap between germline ends came to 19 bases. Material for sequencing was memory CD8+ T cells sorted from blood. Specified subset: CD45RO+ cells pooled with CCR7-negative TemRA cells. The TCR sequence derives from a man under 40 in good health. The V call is TRBV2, the J call TRBJ1-1, with a tentative D call TRBD1 (6 bases). The CDR3 protein is CASSEVEGGRAEAFF. As DNA, the CDR3 is TGTGCCAGCAGTGAGGTCGAAGGGGGAAGGGCGGAAGCTTTCTTT. Supplemented by reference TRBV2 and TRBJ1-1, the full variable domain reads EPEVTQTPSHQVTQMGQEVILRCVPISNHLYFYWYRQILGQKVEFLVSFYNNEISEKSEIFDDQFSVERPDGSNFTLKIRSTKLEDSAMYFCASSEVEGGRAEAFFGQGTRLTVV.